These T cell receptor beta chains were read from a single sample in a study of identical twins. TCRdb re-called the 5' RACE reads through MiXCR, storing one row per CDR3 protein. The sample carries around 240,000 distinct CDR3 sequences, 5.5% to 8% recorded once. The sample also formed part of further work on yellow fever vaccine responses in identical twins.

The sample was memory (CD45RO+) T cells sorted from blood. All receptors come from a young woman in good health. Both conserved end residues are part of each CDR3. A D gene is named only where the DNA matches it firmly. A row's size may be missing; if present it is once, few, many or a size class.

d_call: TRBD1; clone_size: many; j_call: TRBJ1-6; v_call: TRBV3-1; cdr3_aa: CASSQGSGTGPNNSPLHF; cdr3_nt: TGTGCCAGCAGCCAAGGCTCCGGGACAGGGCCCAATAATTCACCCCTCCACTTT
d_call: TRBD2; clone_size: -; j_call: TRBJ2-3; v_call: TRBV7-8; cdr3_aa: CASSLAVAGGSTDTQYF; cdr3_nt: TGTGCCAGCAGCTTAGCGGTCGCGGGGGGGAGCACAGATACGCAGTATTTT
d_call: -; clone_size: once; j_call: TRBJ2-5; v_call: TRBV11-3; cdr3_aa: CASSRSGGTGQYF; cdr3_nt: TGTGCCAGCAGCCGAAGCGGCGGGACGGGCCAGTACTTC
d_call: -; clone_size: many; j_call: TRBJ2-3; v_call: TRBV28; cdr3_aa: CASSLALRTDTQYF; cdr3_nt: TGTGCCAGCAGTTTAGCCTTACGCACAGATACGCAGTATTTT
d_call: -; clone_size: many; j_call: TRBJ1-5; v_call: TRBV12-3/TRBV12-4; cdr3_aa: CASSFTGSGSNQPQHF; cdr3_nt: TGTGCCAGCAGTTTCACGGGTTCGGGGAGCAATCAGCCCCAGCATTTT
d_call: TRBD2; clone_size: -; j_call: TRBJ2-3; v_call: TRBV6-1; cdr3_aa: CASSDSSGATDTQYF; cdr3_nt: TGTGCCAGCAGTGATTCTAGCGGGGCCACAGATACGCAGTATTTT
d_call: -; clone_size: many; j_call: TRBJ2-3; v_call: TRBV24-1; cdr3_aa: CATSDLGASFGTQYF; cdr3_nt: TGTGCCACCAGTGATTTGGGCGCTAGCTTCGGTACGCAGTATTTT
d_call: -; clone_size: many; j_call: TRBJ2-1; v_call: TRBV5-1; cdr3_aa: CASKLDNEQFF; cdr3_nt: TGCGCCAGCAAACTCGACAATGAGCAGTTCTTC
d_call: -; clone_size: many; j_call: TRBJ1-1; v_call: TRBV2; cdr3_aa: CASSSTGTGNTEAFF; cdr3_nt: TGTGCCAGCAGTTCGACCGGGACGGGGAACACTGAAGCTTTCTTT
d_call: TRBD2; clone_size: few; j_call: TRBJ2-3; v_call: TRBV5-1; cdr3_aa: CASSLSGLGTDTQYF; cdr3_nt: TGCGCCAGCAGCTTGTCGGGACTAGGCACAGATACGCAGTATTTT
d_call: -; clone_size: -; j_call: TRBJ1-2; v_call: TRBV11-2; cdr3_aa: CASSQYETRGGYTF; cdr3_nt: TGTGCCAGCAGCCAGTACGAGACCAGGGGTGGCTACACCTTC
d_call: -; clone_size: few; j_call: TRBJ2-5; v_call: TRBV2; cdr3_aa: CASSVGTWGETQYF; cdr3_nt: TGTGCCAGCAGTGTAGGGACTTGGGGGGAGACCCAGTACTTC
d_call: -; clone_size: -; j_call: TRBJ1-6; v_call: TRBV20-1; cdr3_aa: CSARDGQNSPLHF; cdr3_nt: TGCAGTGCTAGAGATGGCCAAAATTCACCCCTCCACTTT
d_call: TRBD1; clone_size: -; j_call: TRBJ2-1; v_call: TRBV20-1; cdr3_aa: CSATEGQLRNEQFF; cdr3_nt: TGCAGTGCTACCGAGGGACAGTTGAGGAATGAGCAGTTCTTC
d_call: TRBD1; clone_size: many; j_call: TRBJ2-7; v_call: TRBV4-1; cdr3_aa: CASATGTGKNEQYF; cdr3_nt: TGCGCCAGCGCGACCGGGACAGGGAAGAACGAGCAGTACTTC
d_call: -; clone_size: -; j_call: TRBJ2-3; v_call: TRBV3-1; cdr3_aa: CASSQTSWRGTDTQYF; cdr3_nt: TGTGCCAGCAGCCAAACTTCTTGGCGGGGCACAGATACGCAGTATTTT
d_call: TRBD1; clone_size: -; j_call: TRBJ1-5; v_call: TRBV19; cdr3_aa: CASRAQGSNSNQPQHF; cdr3_nt: TGTGCCAGTAGAGCACAGGGGTCAAATAGCAATCAGCCCCAGCATTTT
d_call: -; clone_size: many; j_call: TRBJ2-1; v_call: TRBV7-9; cdr3_aa: CASSLAVNNEQFF; cdr3_nt: TGTGCCAGCAGCTTAGCGGTAAACAATGAGCAGTTCTTC
d_call: TRBD2; clone_size: many; j_call: TRBJ2-1; v_call: TRBV5-1; cdr3_aa: CASSPGVAGLSYNEQFF; cdr3_nt: TGCGCCAGCAGCCCCGGGGTAGCGGGTCTCTCCTACAATGAGCAGTTCTTC
d_call: -; clone_size: many; j_call: TRBJ2-5; v_call: TRBV12-3/TRBV12-4; cdr3_aa: CASSLGDTPRETQYF; cdr3_nt: TGTGCCAGCAGTTTAGGGGACACACCAAGGGAGACCCAGTACTTC
d_call: TRBD2; clone_size: few; j_call: TRBJ2-2; v_call: TRBV5-4; cdr3_aa: CASTYRVSGGRNTGELFF; cdr3_nt: TGTGCCAGCACTTACCGGGTTAGCGGGGGGCGAAACACCGGGGAGCTGTTTTTT